This T cell receptor (beta chain) emerged from a study of T cell changes during pregnancy in multiple sclerosis. This CDR3 is 12 amino acids long. V gave up 6 bases and J gave up 5 bases, with 10 bases separating them. Per germline, CDR1 MGHDK and CDR2 SYGVNS. Sequencing was performed with immunoSEQ multiplex PCR; in TCRdb, only in-frame clones are kept and a portion is missing. In the table there are around 85,000 clones, 91% of which are singletons. The J gene is TRBJ2-5, the V gene TRBV25-1; possible D gene TRBD2, 5 bases. This TCR was recovered from a female donor in good health, serving as a control in a pregnancy study. Some clones in this sample may be carry-over from other donors' samples. The sequences come from PBMCs, collected in the first trimester of pregnancy. CDR3 residues: CASSDRRETQYF. The CDR3 nucleotides read TGTGCCAGCAGCGATAGGAGGGAGACCCAGTACTTC.